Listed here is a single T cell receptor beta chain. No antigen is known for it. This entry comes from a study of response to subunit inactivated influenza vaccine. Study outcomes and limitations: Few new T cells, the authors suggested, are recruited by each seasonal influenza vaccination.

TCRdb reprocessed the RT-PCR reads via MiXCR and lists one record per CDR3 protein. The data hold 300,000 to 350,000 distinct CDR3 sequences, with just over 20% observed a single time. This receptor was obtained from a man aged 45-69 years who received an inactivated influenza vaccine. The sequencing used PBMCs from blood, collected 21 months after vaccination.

The CDR3 loop reads CASSVVGQGTDTQYF. The CDR3 DNA sequence: TGTGCCAGCAGCGTAGTGGGACAAGGCACAGATACGCAGTATTTT. The V call is TRBV9, the J call TRBJ2-3, with D tentatively TRBD1 (6 bases). Trimming stripped 0 bases from V and 1 base from J, with 9 bases between. CDR3 length: 15 residues. Per germline, CDR1 SGDLS and CDR2 YYNGEE.